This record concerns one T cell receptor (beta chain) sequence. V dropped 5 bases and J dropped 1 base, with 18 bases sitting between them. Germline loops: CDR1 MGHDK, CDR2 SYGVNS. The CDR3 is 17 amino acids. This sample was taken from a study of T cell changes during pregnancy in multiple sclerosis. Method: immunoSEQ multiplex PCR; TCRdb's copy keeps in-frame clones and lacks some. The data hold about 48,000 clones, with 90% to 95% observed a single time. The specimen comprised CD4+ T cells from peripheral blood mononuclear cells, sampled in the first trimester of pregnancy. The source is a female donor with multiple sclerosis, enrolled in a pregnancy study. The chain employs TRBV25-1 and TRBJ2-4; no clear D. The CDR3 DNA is TGTGCCAGCAGTTTACCGGCGGCGCCGAAGGCCAAAAACATTCAGTACTTC. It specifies CASSLPAAPKAKNIQYF.